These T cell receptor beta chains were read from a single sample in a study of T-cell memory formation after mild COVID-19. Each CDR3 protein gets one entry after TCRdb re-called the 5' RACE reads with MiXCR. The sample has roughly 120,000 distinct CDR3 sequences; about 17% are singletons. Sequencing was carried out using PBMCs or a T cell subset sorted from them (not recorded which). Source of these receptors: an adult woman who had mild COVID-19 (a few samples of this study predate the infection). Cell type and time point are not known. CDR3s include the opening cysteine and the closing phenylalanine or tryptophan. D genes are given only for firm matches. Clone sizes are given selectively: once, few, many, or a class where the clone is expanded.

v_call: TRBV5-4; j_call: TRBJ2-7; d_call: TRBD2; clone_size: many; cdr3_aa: CAGRTSGSYEQYF; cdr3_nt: TGTGCCGGGAGGACTAGCGGTTCCTACGAGCAGTACTTC
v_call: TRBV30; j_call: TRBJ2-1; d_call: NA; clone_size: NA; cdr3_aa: CAWRPRGNEQFF; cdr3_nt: TGTGCCTGGAGACCGAGGGGCAATGAGCAGTTCTTC
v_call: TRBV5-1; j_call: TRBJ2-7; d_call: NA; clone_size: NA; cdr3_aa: CASSPSPHPSGYEQYF; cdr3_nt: TGCGCCAGCAGCCCCTCTCCCCATCCCAGTGGCTACGAGCAGTACTTC
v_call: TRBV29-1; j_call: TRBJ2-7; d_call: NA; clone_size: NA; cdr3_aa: CSARRANSYEQYF; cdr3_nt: TGCAGCGCCCGCCGGGCGAACTCCTACGAGCAGTACTTC
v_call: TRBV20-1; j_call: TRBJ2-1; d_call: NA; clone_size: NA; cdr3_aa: CSARGTSEGALRPKQFF; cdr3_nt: TGCAGTGCTAGAGGGACCTCGGAGGGGGCCCTGCGACCGAAGCAGTTCTTC
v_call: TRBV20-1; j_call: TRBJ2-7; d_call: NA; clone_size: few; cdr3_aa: CSAGGELHYEQYF; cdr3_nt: TGCAGTGCAGGGGGGGAGTTGCACTACGAGCAGTACTTC
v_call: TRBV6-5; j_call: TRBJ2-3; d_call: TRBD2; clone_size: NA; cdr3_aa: CASSPGGAPADTQYF; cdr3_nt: TGTGCCAGCAGTCCCGGGGGGGCGCCGGCAGATACGCAGTATTTT
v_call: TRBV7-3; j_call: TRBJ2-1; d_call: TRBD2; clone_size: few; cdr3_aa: CASSLTGGTSGGAIEQFF; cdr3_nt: TGTGCCAGCAGCTTAACGGGTGGGACTAGCGGGGGAGCGATCGAGCAGTTCTTC
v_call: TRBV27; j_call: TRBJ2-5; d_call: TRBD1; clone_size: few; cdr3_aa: CASSLLTGGVETQYF; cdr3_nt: TGTGCCAGCAGTTTACTGACAGGGGGGGTGGAGACCCAGTACTTC
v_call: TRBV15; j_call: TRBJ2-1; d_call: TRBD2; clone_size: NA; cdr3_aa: CATSSRLAAGNEQFF; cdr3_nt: TGTGCCACCAGCAGCCGACTAGCGGCGGGAAATGAGCAGTTCTTC
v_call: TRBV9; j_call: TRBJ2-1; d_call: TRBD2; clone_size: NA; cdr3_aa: CASSVEASGDNEQFF; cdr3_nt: TGTGCCAGCAGCGTAGAGGCTAGCGGAGACAATGAGCAGTTCTTC
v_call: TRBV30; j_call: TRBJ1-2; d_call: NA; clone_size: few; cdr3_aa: CAWSQTLYGYTF; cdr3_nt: TGTGCCTGGAGTCAGACTCTTTATGGCTACACCTTC
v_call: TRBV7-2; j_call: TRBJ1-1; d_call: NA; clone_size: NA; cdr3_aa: CASSLGGLYNTEAFF; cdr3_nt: TGTGCCAGCAGCTTAGGGGGCCTGTACAACACTGAAGCTTTCTTT